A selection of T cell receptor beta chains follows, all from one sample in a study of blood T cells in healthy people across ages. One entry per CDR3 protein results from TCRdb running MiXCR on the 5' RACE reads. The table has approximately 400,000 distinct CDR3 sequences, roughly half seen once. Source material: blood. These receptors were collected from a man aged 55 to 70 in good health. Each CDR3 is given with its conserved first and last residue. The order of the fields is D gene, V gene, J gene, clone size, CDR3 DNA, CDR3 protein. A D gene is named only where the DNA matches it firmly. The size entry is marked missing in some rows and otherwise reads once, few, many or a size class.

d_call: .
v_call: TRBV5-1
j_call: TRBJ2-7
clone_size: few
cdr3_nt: TGCGCCAGCAGCTTGGAGGGGGGGGACCTATACGAGCAGTACTTC
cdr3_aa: CASSLEGGDLYEQYF

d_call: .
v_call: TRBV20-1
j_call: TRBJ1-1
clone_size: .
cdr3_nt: TGCAGTGCCCCGGACAGTCACACTGAAGCTTTCTTT
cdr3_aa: CSAPDSHTEAFF

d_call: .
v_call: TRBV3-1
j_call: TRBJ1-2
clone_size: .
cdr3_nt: TGTGCCAGCAGCCAAGAGCCCGCCCATGGCTACACCTTC
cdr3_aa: CASSQEPAHGYTF

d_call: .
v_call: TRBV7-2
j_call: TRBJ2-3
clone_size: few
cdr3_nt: TGTGCCAGCAGCTTTCGCGGGGCAGATACGCAGTATTTT
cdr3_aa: CASSFRGADTQYF

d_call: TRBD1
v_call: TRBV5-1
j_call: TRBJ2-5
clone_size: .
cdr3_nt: TGCGCCAGCAGCACCGGGACAGTAGAGACCCAGTACTTC
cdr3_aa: CASSTGTVETQYF

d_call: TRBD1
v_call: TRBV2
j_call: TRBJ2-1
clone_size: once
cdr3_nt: TGTGCCAGTTCCGCGACAGGGGGGTACAATGAGCAGTTCTTC
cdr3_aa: CASSATGGYNEQFF

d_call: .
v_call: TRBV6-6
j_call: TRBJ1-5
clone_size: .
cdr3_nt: TGTGCCAGCAGTTATAAGGGTCCAGAGCAGCCCCAGCATTTT
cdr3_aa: CASSYKGPEQPQHF

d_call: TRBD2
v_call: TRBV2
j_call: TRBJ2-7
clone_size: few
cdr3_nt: TGTGCCAGCAGTCGGGAGCGGGGGTACGAGCAGTACTTC
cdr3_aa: CASSRERGYEQYF

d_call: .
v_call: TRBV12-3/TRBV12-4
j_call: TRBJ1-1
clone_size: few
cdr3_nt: TGTGCCAGCACCGAGGGGTGTGAAGCTTTCTTT
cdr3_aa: CASTEGCEAFF

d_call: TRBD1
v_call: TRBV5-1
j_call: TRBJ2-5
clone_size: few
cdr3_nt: TGCGCCAGCAGCAGTAGGACAGGGGGGGAGACCCAGTACTTC
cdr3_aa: CASSSRTGGETQYF

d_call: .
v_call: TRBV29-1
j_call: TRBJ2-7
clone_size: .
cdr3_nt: TGCAGCGTTGAGAAGGGTCCCTACGAGCAGTACTTC
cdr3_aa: CSVEKGPYEQYF

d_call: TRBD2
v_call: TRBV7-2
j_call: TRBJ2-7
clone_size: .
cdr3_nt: TGTGCCAGCAGCTTACAAGCGGGAGCAAACGAGCAGTACTTC
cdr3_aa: CASSLQAGANEQYF

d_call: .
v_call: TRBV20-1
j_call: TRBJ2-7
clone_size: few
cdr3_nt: TGCAGTGCTATAGGGCAGGCCTACGAGCAGTACTTC
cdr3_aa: CSAIGQAYEQYF

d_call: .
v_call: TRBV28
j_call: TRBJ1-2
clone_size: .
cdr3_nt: TGTGCCAGCAGTTTGGCCGGGGGATTTAACTATGGCTACACCTTC
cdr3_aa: CASSLAGGFNYGYTF

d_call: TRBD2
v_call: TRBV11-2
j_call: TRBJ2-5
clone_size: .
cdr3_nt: TGTGCCAGCAGCGCCGGACTAGCGCAAGAGACCCAGTACTTC
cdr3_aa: CASSAGLAQETQYF

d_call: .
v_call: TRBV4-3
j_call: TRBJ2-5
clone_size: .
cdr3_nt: TGCGCCAGCAGCCGGGGCCAAGCTCAAGGGGAAGAGACCCAGTACTTC
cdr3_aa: CASSRGQAQGEETQYF

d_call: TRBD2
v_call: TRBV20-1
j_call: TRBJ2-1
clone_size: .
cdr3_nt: TGCAGTGCTAACGGACTAGCGGGGGGGCTAAGCTCCTACAATGAGCAGTTCTTC
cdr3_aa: CSANGLAGGLSSYNEQFF